This TCR beta chain emerged from a study of T cells in tuberculosis. General study results and limits: Classification accuracy was roughly 87% (AUROC under 0.95) with the GMM-specific repertoire. Active tuberculosis TCR-alpha repertoires lay closer to GMM-specific TCRs than IGRA-negative controls, suggesting clonal expansion.

Sequencing used immunoSEQ multiplex PCR; TCRdb keeps in-frame clones, though not all of them. The sample consists of 30,000 to 35,000 clones, roughly 97% of them appearing once. The germline V gene has CDR1 SQVTM and CDR2 ANQGSEA. Trimming removed 7 bases from V and 7 bases from J; junction bases left unmatched: 6. CDR3 length equals 12 residues. As concerns this clone: What it binds is unknown.

This chain joins TRBV29-1 and TRBJ1-1; 10 bases are shared with TRBD1. The sequenced sample consisted of PBMCs. This receptor was obtained from a donor aged 10-35 years with latent tuberculosis or without tuberculosis infection. CDR3 nucleotides: TGCAGCGCCGGACAGGGGGATGATGAAGCTTTCTTT. Translating it yields CSAGQGDDEAFF. Combining the CDR3 with reference TRBV29-1 and TRBJ1-1 gives the whole variable domain SAVISQKPSRDICQRGTSLTIQCQVDSQVTMMFWYRQQPGQSLTLIATANQGSEATYESGFVIDKFPISRPNLTFSTLTVSNMSPEDSSIYLCSAGQGDDEAFFGQGTRLTVV.